This is a list of T cell receptor beta chains from one sample in a study of blood T cells in healthy people across ages. One entry per CDR3 protein results from TCRdb running MiXCR on the 5' RACE reads. Counted here are around 1,000,000 distinct CDR3 sequences, approximately 25% occurring once; the ten biggest clones make up less than 0.85%. These same records also appear under a second study, on T cells of mothers and their children.

Sequencing used blood. The source of these receptors is a girl aged 2 to 10 in good health. CDR3s include the opening cysteine and the closing phenylalanine or tryptophan. The D gene is left open where the match is weak. Where a row states a size, it is once, few, many or the class of an expanded clone; other rows omit it.

d_call clone_size j_call v_call cdr3_aa cdr3_nt
- - TRBJ2-2 TRBV6-6 CATRVVPNTGELFF TGTGCCACCAGGGTGGTACCGAACACCGGGGAGCTGTTTTTT
- - TRBJ2-3 TRBV12-3/TRBV12-4 CASSFLVRGDTQYF TGTGCCAGCAGTTTTTTAGTGAGGGGAGATACGCAGTATTTT
- many TRBJ2-1 TRBV9 CASSGLGDEQFF TGTGCCAGCAGTGGTTTGGGCGATGAGCAGTTCTTC
- few TRBJ1-1 TRBV28 CASSSAPGITEAFF TGTGCCAGCAGTTCTGCTCCAGGGATCACTGAAGCTTTCTTT
- many TRBJ1-3 TRBV9 CASSVETGPGNTIYF TGTGCCAGCAGCGTAGAGACAGGTCCAGGAAACACCATATATTTT
TRBD1 few TRBJ2-7 TRBV7-6 CASSLSELGTGEFEQYF TGTGCCAGCAGCTTGTCAGAACTGGGGACAGGAGAGTTCGAGCAGTACTTC
- few TRBJ1-2 TRBV29-1 CSVDDLGYTF TGCAGCGTTGATGACCTCGGCTACACCTTC
- - TRBJ2-5 TRBV24-1 CATGGPGPLGETQYF TGTGCCACTGGGGGTCCGGGACCTCTGGGAGAGACCCAGTACTTC
- - TRBJ1-2 TRBV4-3 CASSPSDSGRDGYTF TGCGCCAGCAGCCCATCGGACAGCGGGAGGGATGGCTACACCTTC
- - TRBJ1-4 TRBV29-1 CSAAPTGAQYEKLFF TGCAGCGCCGCCCCCACCGGGGCACAGTATGAAAAACTGTTTTTT
- - TRBJ2-3 TRBV29-1 CSVYSLVGTQYF TGCAGCGTGTACAGTCTAGTGGGTACGCAGTATTTT
- few TRBJ2-7 TRBV7-8 CASSSVPAEADEQYF TGTGCCAGCAGCTCCGTTCCAGCGGAGGCCGACGAGCAGTACTTC
- - TRBJ2-6 TRBV6-1 CASSEVVVRQMTVF TGTGCCAGCAGTGAAGTTGTCGTCAGGCAAATGACAGTTTTC
TRBD1 - TRBJ2-7 TRBV5-6 CASSLIRGRDEQYF TGTGCCAGCAGCTTGATCAGGGGGCGAGACGAGCAGTACTTC
- - TRBJ2-7 TRBV25-1 CASSGAGTNYEQYF TGTGCCAGCAGTGGCGCTGGAACTAACTACGAGCAGTACTTC
TRBD1 - TRBJ2-3 TRBV11-2 CASSLGTGGDTQYF TGTGCCAGCAGCTTAGGGACAGGGGGAGATACGCAGTATTTT
TRBD1 once TRBJ1-6 TRBV28 CASSYGTGISPLHF TGTGCCAGCAGTTACGGGACAGGGATTTCACCCCTCCACTTT
- - TRBJ2-2 TRBV27 CASSRTYNTGELFF TGTGCCAGCAGCCGGACATATAACACCGGGGAGCTGTTTTTT
TRBD1 - TRBJ2-7 TRBV4-1 CASSQSDRGTYEQYF TGCGCCAGCAGCCAGTCGGACAGGGGTACCTACGAGCAGTACTTC
TRBD1 - TRBJ1-1 TRBV5-1 CASVGTADTEAFF TGCGCCAGCGTCGGGACAGCGGACACTGAAGCTTTCTTT
- - TRBJ1-4 TRBV3-1 CASSQMGREKLFF TGTGCCAGCAGCCAAATGGGCCGCGAAAAACTGTTTTTT
- few TRBJ2-1 TRBV28 CAIGGLVEQFF TGTGCCATCGGAGGGTTGGTTGAGCAGTTCTTC
- - TRBJ1-2 TRBV12-3/TRBV12-4 CASSLYKPGGYTF TGTGCCAGCAGTTTGTACAAACCAGGGGGCTACACCTTC